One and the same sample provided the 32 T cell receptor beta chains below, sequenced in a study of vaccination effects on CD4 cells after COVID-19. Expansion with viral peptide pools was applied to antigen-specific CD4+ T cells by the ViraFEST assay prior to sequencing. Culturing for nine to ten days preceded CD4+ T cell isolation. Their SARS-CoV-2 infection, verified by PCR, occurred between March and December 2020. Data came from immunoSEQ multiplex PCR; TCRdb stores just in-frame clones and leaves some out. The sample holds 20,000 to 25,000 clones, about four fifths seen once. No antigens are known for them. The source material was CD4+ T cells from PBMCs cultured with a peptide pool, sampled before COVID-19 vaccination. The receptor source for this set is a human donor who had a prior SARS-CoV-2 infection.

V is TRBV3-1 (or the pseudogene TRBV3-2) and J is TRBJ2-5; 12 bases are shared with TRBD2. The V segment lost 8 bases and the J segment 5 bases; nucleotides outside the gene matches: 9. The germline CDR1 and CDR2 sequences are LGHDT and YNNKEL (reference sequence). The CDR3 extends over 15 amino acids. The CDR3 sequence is CASSLAGGPSETQYF. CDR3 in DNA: TGTGCCAGCTCGCTAGCGGGAGGGCCCTCGGAGACCCAGTACTTC.

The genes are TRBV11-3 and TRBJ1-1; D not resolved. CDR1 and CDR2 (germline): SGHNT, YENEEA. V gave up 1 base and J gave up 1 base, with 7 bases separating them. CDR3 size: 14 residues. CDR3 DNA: TGTGCCAGCAGCTTAGTCCGGGAGAACACTGAAGCTTTCTTT. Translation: CASSLVRENTEAFF.

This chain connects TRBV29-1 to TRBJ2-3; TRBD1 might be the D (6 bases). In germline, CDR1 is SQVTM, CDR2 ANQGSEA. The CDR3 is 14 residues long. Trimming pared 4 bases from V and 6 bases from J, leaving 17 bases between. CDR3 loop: CSVGLRGSADTQYF. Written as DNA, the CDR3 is TGCAGCGTTGGCCTCAGGGGTTCAGCCGATACGCAGTATTTT.

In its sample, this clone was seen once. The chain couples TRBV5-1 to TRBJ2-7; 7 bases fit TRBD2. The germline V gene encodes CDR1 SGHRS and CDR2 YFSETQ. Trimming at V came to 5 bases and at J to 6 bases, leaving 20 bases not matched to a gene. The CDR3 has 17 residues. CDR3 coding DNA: TGCGCCAGCAGTAATTTTGGCGTTGGACTAGGAAACATCGAGCAGTACTTC. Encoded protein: CASSNFGVGLGNIEQYF.

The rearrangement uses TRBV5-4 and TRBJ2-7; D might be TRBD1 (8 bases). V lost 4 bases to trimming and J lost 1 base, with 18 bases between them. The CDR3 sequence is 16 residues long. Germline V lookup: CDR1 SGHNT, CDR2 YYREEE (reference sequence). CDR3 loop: CASSKTQQGGSYEQYF. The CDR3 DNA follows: TGTGCCAGCAGCAAAACGCAACAGGGGGGGTCCTACGAGCAGTACTTC.

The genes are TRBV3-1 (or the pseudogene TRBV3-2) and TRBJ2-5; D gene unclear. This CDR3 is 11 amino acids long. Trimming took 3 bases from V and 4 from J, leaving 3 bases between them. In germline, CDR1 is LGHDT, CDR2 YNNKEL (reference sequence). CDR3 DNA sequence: TGTGCCAGCAGCCAGGGAGAGACCCAGTACTTC. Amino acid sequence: CASSQGETQYF.

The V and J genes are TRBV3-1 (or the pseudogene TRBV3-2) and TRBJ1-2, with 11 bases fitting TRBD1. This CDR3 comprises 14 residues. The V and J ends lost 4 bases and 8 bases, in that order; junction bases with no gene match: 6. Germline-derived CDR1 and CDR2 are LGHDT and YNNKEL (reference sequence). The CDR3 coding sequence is TGTGCCAGCAGCCTAAGGGACAGGGGGGCCGGCTACACCTTC. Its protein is CASSLRDRGAGYTF.

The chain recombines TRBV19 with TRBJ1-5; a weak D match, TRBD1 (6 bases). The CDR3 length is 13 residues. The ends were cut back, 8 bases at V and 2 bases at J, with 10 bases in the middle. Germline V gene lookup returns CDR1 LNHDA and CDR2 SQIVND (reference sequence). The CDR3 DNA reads TGTGCCAGTCGCGGACAGCGCAATCAGCCCCAGCATTTT. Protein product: CASRGQRNQPQHF.

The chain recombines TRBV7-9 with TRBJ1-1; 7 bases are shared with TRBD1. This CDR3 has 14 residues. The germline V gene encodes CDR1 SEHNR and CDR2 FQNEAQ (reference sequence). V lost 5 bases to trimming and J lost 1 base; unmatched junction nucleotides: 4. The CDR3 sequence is CASSPRTGNTEAFF. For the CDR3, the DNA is TGTGCCAGCAGCCCGAGGACAGGGAACACTGAAGCTTTCTTT.

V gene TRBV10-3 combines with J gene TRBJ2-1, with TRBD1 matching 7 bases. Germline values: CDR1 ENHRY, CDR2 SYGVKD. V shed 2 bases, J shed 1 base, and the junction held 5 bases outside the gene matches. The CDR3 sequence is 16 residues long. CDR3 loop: CAISEQTGYSYNEQFF. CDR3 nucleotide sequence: TGTGCCATCAGTGAGCAGACAGGGTATTCCTACAATGAGCAGTTCTTC.

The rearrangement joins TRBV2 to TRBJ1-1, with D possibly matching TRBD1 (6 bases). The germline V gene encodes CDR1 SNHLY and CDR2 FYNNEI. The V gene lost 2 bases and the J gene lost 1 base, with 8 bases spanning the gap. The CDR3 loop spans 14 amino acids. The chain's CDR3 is CASSEKGQNTEAFF. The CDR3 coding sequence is TGTGCCAGCAGTGAAAAGGGACAGAACACTGAAGCTTTCTTT.

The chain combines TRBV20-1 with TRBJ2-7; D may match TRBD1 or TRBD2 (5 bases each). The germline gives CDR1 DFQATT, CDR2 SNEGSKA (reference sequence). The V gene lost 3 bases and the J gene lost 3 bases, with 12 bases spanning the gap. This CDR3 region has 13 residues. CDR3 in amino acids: CSASPGPGYEQYF. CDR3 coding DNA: TGCAGTGCTAGTCCGGGACCAGGCTACGAGCAGTACTTC.

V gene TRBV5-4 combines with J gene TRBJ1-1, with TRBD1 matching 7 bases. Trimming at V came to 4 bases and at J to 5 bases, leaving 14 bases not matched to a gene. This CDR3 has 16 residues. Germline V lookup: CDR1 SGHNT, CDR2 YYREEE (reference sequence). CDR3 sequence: CASSRTTDRLDTEAFF. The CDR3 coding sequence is TGTGCCAGCAGCCGAACAACGGACAGGTTAGATACTGAAGCTTTCTTT.

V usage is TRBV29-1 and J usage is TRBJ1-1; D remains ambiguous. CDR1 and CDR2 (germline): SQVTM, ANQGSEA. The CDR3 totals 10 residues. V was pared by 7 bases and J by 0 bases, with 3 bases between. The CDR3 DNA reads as TGCAGCGCTCTGAACACTGAAGCTTTCTTT. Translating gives CSALNTEAFF.

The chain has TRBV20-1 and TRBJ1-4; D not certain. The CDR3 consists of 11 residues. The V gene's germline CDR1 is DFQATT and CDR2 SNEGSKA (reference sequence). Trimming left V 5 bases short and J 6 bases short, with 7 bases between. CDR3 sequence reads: CSAASYEKLFF. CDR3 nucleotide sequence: TGCAGTGCTGCCAGCTATGAAAAACTGTTTTTT.

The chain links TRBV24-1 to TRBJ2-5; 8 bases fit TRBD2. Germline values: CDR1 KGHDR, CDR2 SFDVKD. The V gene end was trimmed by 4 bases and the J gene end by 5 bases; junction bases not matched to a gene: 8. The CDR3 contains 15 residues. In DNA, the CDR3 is TGTGCCACCAGTGACCCCAGGGCTAGCGGGGAGACCCAGTACTTC. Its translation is CATSDPRASGETQYF.

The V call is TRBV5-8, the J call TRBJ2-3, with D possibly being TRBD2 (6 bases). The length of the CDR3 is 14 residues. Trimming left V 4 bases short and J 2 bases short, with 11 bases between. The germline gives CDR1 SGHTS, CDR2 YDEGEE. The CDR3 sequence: CASSQEGPTDTQYF. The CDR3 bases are TGTGCCAGCAGCCAGGAGGGCCCCACAGATACGCAGTATTTT.

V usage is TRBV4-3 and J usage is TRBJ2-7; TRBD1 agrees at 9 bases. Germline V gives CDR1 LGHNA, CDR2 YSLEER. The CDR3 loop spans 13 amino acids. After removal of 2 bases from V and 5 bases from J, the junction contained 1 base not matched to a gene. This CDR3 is CASSQRTGDEQYF. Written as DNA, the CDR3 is TGCGCCAGCAGCCAACGGACAGGGGACGAGCAGTACTTC.

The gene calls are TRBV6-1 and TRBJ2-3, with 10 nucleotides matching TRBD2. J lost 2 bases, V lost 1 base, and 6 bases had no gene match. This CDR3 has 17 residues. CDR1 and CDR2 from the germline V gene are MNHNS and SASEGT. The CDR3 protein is CASSEVLAGGSTDTQYF. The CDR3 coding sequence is TGTGCCAGCAGTGAAGTATTAGCGGGGGGTTCCACAGATACGCAGTATTTT.

CDR3 sequence: CASSSYQGAYTEAFF. The CDR3 DNA reads as TGTGCCAGCAGCTCCTATCAGGGGGCGTACACTGAAGCTTTCTTT. The V gene is TRBV7-2, the J gene TRBJ1-1, with 8 bases identical to TRBD1. Germline CDR1 reads SGHTA; CDR2 reads FQGNSA. The J segment lost 3 bases and the V segment lost 4 bases, leaving 7 bases of the junction unmatched. The CDR3 contains 15 residues.

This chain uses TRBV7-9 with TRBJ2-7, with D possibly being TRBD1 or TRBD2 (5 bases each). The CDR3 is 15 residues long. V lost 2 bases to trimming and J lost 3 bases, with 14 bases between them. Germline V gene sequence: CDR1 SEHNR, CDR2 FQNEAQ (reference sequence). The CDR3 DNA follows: TGTGCCAGCAGCTTACGAGGGGCAGGGATCTACGAGCAGTACTTC. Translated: CASSLRGAGIYEQYF. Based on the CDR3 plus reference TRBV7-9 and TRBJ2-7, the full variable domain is DTGVSQNPRHKITKRGQNVTFRCDPISEHNRLYWYRQTLGQGPEFLTYFQNEAQLEKSRLLSDRFSAERPKGSFSTLEIQRTEQGDSAMYLCASSLRGAGIYEQYFGPGTRLTVT.

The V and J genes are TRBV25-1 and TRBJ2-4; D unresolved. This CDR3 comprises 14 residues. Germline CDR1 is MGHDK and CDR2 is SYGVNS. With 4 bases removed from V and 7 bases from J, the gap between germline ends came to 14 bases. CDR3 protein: CASSGSGQGNIQYF. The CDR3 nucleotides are TGTGCCAGCAGTGGTAGTGGGCAAGGGAACATTCAGTACTTC.

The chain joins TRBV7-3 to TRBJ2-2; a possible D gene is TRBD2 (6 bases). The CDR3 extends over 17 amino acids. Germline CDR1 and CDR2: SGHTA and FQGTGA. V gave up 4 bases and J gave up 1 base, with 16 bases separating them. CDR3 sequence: CASSSDPGTQNTGELFF. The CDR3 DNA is TGTGCCAGCAGCTCCGATCCCGGGACTCAGAACACCGGGGAGCTGTTTTTT. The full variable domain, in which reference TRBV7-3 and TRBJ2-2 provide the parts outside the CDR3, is GAGVSQTPSNKVTEKGKYVELRCDPISGHTALYWYRQSLGQGPEFLIYFQGTGAADDSGLPNDRFFAVRPEGSVSTLKIQRTERGDSAVYLCASSSDPGTQNTGELFFGEGSRLTVL.

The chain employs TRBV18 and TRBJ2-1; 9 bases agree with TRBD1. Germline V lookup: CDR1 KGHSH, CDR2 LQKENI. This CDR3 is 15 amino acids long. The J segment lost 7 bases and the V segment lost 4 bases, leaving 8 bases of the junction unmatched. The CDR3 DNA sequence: TGTGCCAGCTCACGAGAGGGACAGGGTATTAATGAGCAGTTCTTC. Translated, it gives CASSREGQGINEQFF.

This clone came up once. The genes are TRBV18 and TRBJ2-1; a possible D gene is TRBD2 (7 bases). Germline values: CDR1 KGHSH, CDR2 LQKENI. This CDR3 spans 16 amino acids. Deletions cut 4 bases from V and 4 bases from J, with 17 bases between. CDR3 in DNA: TGTGCCAGCTCACGACGCGACGGGGGGCGATACAATGAGCAGTTCTTC. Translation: CASSRRDGGRYNEQFF.

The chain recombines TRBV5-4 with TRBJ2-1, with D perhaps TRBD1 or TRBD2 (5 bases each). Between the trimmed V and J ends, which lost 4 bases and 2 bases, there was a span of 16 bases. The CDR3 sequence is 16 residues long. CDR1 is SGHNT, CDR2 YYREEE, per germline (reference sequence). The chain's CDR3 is CASSPHGTSAYNEQFF. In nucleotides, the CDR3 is TGTGCCAGCAGCCCTCATGGGACCTCGGCCTACAATGAGCAGTTCTTC. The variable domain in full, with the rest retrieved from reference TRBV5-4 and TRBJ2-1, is ETGVTQSPTHLIKTRGQQVTLRCSSQSGHNTVSWYQQALGQGPQFIFQYYREEENGRGNFPPRFSGLQFPNYSSELNVNALELDDSALYLCASSPHGTSAYNEQFFGPGTRLTVL.

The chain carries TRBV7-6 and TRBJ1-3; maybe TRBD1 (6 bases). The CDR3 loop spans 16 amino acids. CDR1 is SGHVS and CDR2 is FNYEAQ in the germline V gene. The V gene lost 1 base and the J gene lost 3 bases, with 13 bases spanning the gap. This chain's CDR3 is CASSLGTGTFGNTIYF. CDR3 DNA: TGTGCCAGCAGCTTAGGAACCGGGACATTTGGAAACACCATATATTTT.

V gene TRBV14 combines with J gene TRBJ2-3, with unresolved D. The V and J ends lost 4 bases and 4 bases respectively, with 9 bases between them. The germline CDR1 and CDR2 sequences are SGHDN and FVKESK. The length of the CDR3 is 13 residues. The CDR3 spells CASSLGPADTQYF. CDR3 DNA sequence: TGTGCCAGCAGCCTAGGACCGGCAGATACGCAGTATTTT.

CDR3 DNA sequence: TGTGCCAGCAGCAGGGGGGCCGGAAACACCATATATTTT. Amino acids: CASSRGAGNTIYF. J is TRBJ1-3 and V is TRBV13; the D gene is possibly TRBD1 (6 bases). With 5 bases removed from V and 4 bases from J, the gap between germline ends came to 9 bases. Germline V CDR1 and CDR2: PRHDT, FYEKMQ (reference sequence). The CDR3 sequence is 13 residues long.

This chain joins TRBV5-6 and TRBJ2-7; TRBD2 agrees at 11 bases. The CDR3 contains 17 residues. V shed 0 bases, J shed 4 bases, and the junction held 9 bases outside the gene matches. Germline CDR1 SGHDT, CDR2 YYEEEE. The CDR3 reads CASSLAGLSSGRYEQYF. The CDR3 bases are TGTGCCAGCAGCTTGGCCGGGTTGTCTAGCGGGAGGTACGAGCAGTACTTC.

The CDR3: CASSLEVAGNTGELFF. CDR3 nucleotide sequence: TGCGCCAGCAGCTTGGAGGTCGCAGGGAACACCGGGGAGCTGTTTTTT. The V call is TRBV5-1, the J call TRBJ2-2; D ambiguous. Germline CDR1 SGHRS, CDR2 YFSETQ. This CDR3 region has 16 residues. The germline V and J ends were trimmed by 0 bases and 1 base, with 10 bases remaining between them.

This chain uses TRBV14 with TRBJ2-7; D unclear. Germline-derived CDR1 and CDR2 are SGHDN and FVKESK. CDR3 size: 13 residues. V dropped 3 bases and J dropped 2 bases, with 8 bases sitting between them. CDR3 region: CASSQGIPYEQYF. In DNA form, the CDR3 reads TGTGCCAGCAGCCAGGGAATCCCCTACGAGCAGTACTTC.